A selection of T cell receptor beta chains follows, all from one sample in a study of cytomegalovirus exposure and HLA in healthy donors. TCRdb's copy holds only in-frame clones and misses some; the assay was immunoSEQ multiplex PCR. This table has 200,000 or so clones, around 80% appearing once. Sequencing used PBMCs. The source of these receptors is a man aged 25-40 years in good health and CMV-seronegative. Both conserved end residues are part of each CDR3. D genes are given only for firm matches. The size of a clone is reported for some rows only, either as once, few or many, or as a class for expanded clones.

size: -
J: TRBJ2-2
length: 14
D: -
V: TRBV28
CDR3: CASSLLSGSGELFF
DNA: TGTGCCAGCAGTTTATTGTCGGGGTCCGGGGAGCTGTTTTTT

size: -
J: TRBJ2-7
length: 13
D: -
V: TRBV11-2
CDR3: CASSFDRFGEQYF
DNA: TGTGCCAGCAGCTTTGACAGATTCGGCGAGCAGTACTTC

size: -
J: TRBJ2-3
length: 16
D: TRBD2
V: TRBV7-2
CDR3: CASSLESGGARYTQYF
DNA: TGTGCCAGCAGCTTAGAAAGCGGGGGGGCCCGTTATACGCAGTATTTT

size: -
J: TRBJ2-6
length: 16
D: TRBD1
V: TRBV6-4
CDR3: CASSATGGSGANVLTF
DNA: TGTGCCAGCAGCGCTACAGGGGGATCTGGGGCCAACGTCCTGACTTTC

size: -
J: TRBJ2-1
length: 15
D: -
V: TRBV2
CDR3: CASSEDWQGGNEQFF
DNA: TGTGCCAGCAGTGAAGACTGGCAGGGGGGAAATGAGCAGTTCTTC

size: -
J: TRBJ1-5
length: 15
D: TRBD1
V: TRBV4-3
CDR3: CASSQDRQGNQPQHF
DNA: TGCGCCAGCAGCCAAGATAGACAGGGGAATCAGCCCCAGCATTTT

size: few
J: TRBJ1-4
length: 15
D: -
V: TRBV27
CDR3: CASSLSFMTNEKLFF
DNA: TGTGCCAGCAGTTTATCGTTCATGACTAATGAAAAACTGTTTTTT

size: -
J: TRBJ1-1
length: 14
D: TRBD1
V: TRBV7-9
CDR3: CASTPARGPTEAFF
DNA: TGTGCCAGCACCCCGGCAAGGGGGCCAACTGAAGCTTTCTTT

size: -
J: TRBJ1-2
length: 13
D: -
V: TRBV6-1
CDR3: CASSHDIDYGYTF
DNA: TGTGCCAGCAGTCATGACATTGACTATGGCTACACCTTC

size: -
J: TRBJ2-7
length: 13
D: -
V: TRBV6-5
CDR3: CASSETGSYEQYF
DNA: TGTGCCAGCAGTGAAACAGGATCCTACGAGCAGTACTTC

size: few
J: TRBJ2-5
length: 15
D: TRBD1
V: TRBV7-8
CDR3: CASSHPGTGRETQYF
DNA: TGTGCCAGCAGCCATCCTGGGACAGGGAGGGAGACCCAGTACTTC

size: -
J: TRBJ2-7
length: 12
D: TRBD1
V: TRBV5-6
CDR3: CASSGQVYEQYF
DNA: TGTGCCAGCAGCGGACAGGTCTACGAGCAGTACTTC

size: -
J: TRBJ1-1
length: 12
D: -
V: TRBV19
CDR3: CASSPPGTEAFF
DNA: TGTGCCAGTAGCCCGCCGGGTACTGAAGCTTTCTTT

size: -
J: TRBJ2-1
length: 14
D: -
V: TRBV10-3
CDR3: CAISGQGRYNEQFF
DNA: TGTGCCATCAGTGGCCAGGGCCGCTACAATGAGCAGTTCTTC

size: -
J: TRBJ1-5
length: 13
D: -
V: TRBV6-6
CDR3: CASSFSSNQPQHF
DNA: TGTGCCAGCAGTTTTTCTTCCAATCAGCCCCAGCATTTT